The 5 T cell receptor beta chains below were found in one sample sequenced in a study of blood T cells in healthy people across ages (dated by TCRdb to between 2015 and 2017). The library relied on 5' RACE. The second PCR ran for about 6 to 11 cycles and used a J-beta primer mix along with a sample-barcoded 5' primer. TCRdb handled the public reads itself, with Q25 trimming in fastp and clone calling in MiXCR, and kept productive beta chains. Every distinct CDR3 protein forms one entry, paired with its most common genes and DNA. For this sample the table gives fewer than 2 million distinct CDR3 sequences, of which about 39% were detected only once. About 23% of the sample is taken by the ten largest. Source material: blood. Receptors were obtained from a human donor in good health.

This clonotype was counted a few times. The chain couples TRBV20-1 to TRBJ2-3; 7 bases are a match to TRBD1. Germline CDR1 and CDR2: DFQATT and SNEGSKA (reference sequence). This CDR3 has 14 residues. In DNA form, the CDR3 reads TGCAGCCATCCCCGAGGGGGCCCCACAGATACGCAGTATTTT. This codes for CSHPRGGPTDTQYF.

This clonotype was seen only a few times. V usage is TRBV6-5 and J usage is TRBJ2-7; tentative D call: TRBD2 (6 bases). The V and J ends lost 2 bases and 2 bases respectively, with 13 bases between them. The length of the CDR3 is 15 residues. Germline V gene data show CDR1 as MNHEY and CDR2 as SVGAGI. The CDR3 protein is CASSYAGWGTYEQYF. The CDR3 bases are TGTGCCAGCAGTTACGCGGGGTGGGGGACCTACGAGCAGTACTTC.

The V gene is TRBV11-2, the J gene TRBJ2-4; D remains ambiguous. The last part of the DNA fits TRBJ2-7 better; the J call may be wrong. In germline, CDR1 is SGHAT, CDR2 FQNNGV. This CDR3 is 13 amino acids long. Here the CDR3 reads CASSLDLQYEQYF. The CDR3 DNA reads TGTGCCAGCAGCTTAGATCTGCAGTACGAGCAGTACTTC.

The chain carries TRBV28 and TRBJ1-2, with 8 bases identical to TRBD1. V lost 6 bases to trimming and J lost 4 bases; unmatched junction nucleotides: 10. Germline CDR1 MDHEN, CDR2 SYDVKM. The CDR3 length is 15 residues. The CDR3 loop is CASSLLGQELYGYTF. In DNA form, the CDR3 reads TGTGCCAGCAGCCTACTGGGACAGGAGCTCTATGGCTACACCTTC.

The chain employs TRBV4-3 and TRBJ2-7; D gene unclear. V shed 0 bases and J shed 6 bases, with 12 bases lying between them. Germline CDR1 and CDR2: LGHNA and YSLEER. CDR3 length: 14 amino acids. The CDR3 DNA follows: TGCGCCAGCAGCCAAGATAAAGGTCCCTCCGAGCAGTACTTC. Translation: CASSQDKGPSEQYF.